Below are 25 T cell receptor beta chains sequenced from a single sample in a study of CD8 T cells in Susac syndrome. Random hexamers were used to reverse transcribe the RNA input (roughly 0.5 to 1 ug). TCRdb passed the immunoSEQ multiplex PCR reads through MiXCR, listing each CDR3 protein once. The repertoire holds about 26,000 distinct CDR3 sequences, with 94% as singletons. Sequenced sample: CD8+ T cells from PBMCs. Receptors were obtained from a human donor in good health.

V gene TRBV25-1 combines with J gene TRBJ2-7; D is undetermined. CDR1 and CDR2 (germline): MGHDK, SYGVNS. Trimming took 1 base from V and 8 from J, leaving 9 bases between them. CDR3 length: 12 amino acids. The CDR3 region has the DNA TGTGCCAGCAGTGAATCTCATTATAAGCAGTACTTC. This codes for CASSESHYKQYF.

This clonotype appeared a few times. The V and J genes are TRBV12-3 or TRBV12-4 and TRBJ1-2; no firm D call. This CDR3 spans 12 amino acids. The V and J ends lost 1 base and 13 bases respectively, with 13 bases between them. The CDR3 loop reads CASSLDSGGLTF. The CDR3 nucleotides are TGTGCCAGCAGTTTAGACAGTGGCGGACTCACCTTC.

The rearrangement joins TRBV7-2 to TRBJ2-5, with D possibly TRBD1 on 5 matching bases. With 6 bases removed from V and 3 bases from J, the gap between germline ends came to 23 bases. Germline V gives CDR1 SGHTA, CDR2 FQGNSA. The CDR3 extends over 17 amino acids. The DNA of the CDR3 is TGTGCCAGCAGGCTACCCGTGTCTAAAGGGGATAAAGAGACCCAGTACTTC. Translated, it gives CASRLPVSKGDKETQYF.

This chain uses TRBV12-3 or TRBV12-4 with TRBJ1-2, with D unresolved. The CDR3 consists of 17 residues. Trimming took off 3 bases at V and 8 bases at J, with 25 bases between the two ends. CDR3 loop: CASSLSSGSPFRSGYTF. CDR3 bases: TGTGCCAGCAGTTTGAGCTCCGGGAGCCCCTTTAGATCCGGCTACACCTTC.

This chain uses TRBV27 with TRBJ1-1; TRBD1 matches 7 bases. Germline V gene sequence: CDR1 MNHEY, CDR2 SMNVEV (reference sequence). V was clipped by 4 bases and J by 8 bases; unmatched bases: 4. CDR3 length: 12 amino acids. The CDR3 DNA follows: TGTGCCAGCAGTTCACAGGGGAAAGAAGCTTTCTTT. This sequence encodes CASSSQGKEAFF.

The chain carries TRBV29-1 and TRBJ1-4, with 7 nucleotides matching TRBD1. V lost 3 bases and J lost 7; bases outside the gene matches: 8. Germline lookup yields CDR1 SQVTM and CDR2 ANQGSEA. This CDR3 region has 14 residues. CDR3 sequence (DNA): TGCAGCGTTGACCTGACAGGGAACCTTGAAAAACTGTTTTTT. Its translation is CSVDLTGNLEKLFF.

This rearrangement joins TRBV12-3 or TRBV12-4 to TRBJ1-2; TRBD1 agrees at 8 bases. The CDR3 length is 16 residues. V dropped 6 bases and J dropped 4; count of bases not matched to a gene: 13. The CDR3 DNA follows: TGTGCCAGCAGGCAACGACAGGGGCCAAGCCTCTATGGCTACACCTTC. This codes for CASRQRQGPSLYGYTF.

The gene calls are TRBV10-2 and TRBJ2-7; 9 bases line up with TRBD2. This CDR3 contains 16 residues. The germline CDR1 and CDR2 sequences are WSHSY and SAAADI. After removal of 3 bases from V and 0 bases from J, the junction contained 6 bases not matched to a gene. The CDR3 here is CASSDLVTSGSYEQYF. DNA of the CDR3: TGCGCCAGCAGTGACTTGGTGACTAGCGGCTCCTACGAGCAGTACTTC.

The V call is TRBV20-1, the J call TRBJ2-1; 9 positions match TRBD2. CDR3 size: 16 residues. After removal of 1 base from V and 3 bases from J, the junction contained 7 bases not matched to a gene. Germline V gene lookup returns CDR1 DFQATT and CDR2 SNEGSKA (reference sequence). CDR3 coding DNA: TGCAGTGCTAGAGGGCAGGCGGGGGGGAGCTACAATGAGCAGTTCTTC. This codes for CSARGQAGGSYNEQFF.

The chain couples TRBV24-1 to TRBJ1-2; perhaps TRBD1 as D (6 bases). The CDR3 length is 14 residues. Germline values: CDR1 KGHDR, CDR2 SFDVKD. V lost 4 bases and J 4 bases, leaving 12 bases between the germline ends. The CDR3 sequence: CATSESDRSYGYTF. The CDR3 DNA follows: TGTGCCACCAGTGAGAGCGACAGGTCCTATGGCTACACCTTC.

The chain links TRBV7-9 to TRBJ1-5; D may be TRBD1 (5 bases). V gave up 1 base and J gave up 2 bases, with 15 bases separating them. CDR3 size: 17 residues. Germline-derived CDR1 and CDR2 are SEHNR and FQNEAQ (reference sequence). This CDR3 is CASSLELPGGGNQPQHF. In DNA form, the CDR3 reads TGTGCCAGCAGCTTAGAGCTTCCGGGGGGAGGCAATCAGCCCCAGCATTTT. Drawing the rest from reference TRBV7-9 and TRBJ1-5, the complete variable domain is DTGVSQNPRHKITKRGQNVTFRCDPISEHNRLYWYRQTLGQGPEFLTYFQNEAQLEKSRLLSDRFSAERPKGSFSTLEIQRTEQGDSAMYLCASSLELPGGGNQPQHFGDGTRLSIL.

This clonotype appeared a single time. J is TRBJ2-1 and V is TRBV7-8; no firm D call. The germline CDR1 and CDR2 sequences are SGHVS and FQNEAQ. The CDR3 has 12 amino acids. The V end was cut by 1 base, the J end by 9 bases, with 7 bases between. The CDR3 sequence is CASSLVSGEQFF. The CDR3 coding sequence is TGTGCCAGCAGCTTAGTTTCGGGTGAGCAGTTCTTC.

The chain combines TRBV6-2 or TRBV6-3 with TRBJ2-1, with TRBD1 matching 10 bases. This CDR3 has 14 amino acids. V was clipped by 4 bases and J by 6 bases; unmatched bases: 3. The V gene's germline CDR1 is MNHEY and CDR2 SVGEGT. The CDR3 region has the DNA TGTGCCAGCAGTTTGGGGACAGGGGTCAATGAGCAGTTCTTC. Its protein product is CASSLGTGVNEQFF.

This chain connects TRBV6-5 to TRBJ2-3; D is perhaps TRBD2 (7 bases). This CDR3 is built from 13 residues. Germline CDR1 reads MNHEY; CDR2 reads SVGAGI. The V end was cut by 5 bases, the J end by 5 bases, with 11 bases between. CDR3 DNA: TGTGCCAGCAGTCGCGGGGGCCTAGATACGCAGTATTTT. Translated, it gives CASSRGGLDTQYF.

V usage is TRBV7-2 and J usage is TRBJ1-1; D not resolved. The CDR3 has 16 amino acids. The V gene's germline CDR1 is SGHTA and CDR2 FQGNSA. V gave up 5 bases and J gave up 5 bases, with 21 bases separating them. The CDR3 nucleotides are TGTGCCAGCAGCCTCCCCCGGCCACTATCGGGAACTGAAGCTTTCTTT. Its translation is CASSLPRPLSGTEAFF.

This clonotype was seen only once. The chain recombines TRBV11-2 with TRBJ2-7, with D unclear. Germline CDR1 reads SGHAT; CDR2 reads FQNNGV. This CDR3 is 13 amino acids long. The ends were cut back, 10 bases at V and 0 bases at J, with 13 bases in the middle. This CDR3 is CATTDGPSYEQYF. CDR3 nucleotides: TGTGCCACCACGGACGGTCCCTCCTACGAGCAGTACTTC.

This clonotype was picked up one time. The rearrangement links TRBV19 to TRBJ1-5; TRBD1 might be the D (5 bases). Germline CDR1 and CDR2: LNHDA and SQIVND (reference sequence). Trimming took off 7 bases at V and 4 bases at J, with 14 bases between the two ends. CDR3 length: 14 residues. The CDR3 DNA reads TGTGCCAGTACCATTCAGGCAGGGAATCAGCCCCAGCATTTT. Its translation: CASTIQAGNQPQHF.

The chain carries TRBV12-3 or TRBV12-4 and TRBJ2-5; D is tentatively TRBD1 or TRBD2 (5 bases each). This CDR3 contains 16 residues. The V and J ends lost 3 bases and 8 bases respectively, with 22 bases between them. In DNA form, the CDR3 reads TGTGCCAGCAGTTTTTCGGGATCAGGGCCCTGGGTAACCCAGTACTTC. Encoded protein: CASSFSGSGPWVTQYF.

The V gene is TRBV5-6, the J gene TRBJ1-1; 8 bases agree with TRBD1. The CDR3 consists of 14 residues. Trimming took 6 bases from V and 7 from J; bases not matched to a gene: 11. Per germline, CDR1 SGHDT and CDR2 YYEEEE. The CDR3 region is CASTEETTGGEAFF. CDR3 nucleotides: TGTGCCAGCACCGAGGAGACAACAGGGGGTGAAGCTTTCTTT.

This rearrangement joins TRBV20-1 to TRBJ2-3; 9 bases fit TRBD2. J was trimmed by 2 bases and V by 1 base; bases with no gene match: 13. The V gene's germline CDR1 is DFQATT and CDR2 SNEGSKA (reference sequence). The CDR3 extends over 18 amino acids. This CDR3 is CSARVSGGGAEDTDTQYF. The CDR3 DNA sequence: TGCAGTGCTAGAGTTTCCGGCGGGGGGGCCGAGGACACAGATACGCAGTATTTT.

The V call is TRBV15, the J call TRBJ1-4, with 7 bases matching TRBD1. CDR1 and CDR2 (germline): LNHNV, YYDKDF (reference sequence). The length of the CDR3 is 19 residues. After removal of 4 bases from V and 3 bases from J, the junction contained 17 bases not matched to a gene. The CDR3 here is CATSTTAPAIGTANEKLFF. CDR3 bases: TGTGCCACCAGCACAACTGCGCCCGCGATCGGGACAGCTAATGAAAAACTGTTTTTT.

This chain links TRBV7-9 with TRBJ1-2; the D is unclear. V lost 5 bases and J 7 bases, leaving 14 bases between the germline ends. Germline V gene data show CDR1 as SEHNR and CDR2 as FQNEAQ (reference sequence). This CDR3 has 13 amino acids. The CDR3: CASSRLGFGGYTF. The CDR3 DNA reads TGTGCCAGCAGCCGTCTTGGATTTGGTGGCTACACCTTC. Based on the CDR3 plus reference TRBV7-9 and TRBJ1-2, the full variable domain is DTGVSQNPRHKITKRGQNVTFRCDPISEHNRLYWYRQTLGQGPEFLTYFQNEAQLEKSRLLSDRFSAERPKGSFSTLEIQRTEQGDSAMYLCASSRLGFGGYTFGSGTRLTVV.

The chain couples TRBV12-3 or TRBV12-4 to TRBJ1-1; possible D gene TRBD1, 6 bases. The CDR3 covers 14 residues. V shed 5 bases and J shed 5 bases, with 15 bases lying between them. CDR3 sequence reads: CASSRTGQWTEAFF. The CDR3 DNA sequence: TGTGCCAGCAGTAGGACCGGACAGTGGACTGAAGCTTTCTTT.

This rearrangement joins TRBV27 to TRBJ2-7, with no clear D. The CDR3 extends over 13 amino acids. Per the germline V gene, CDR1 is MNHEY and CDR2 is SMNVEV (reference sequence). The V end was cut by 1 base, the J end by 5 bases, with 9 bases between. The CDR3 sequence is CASSLWSRDEQYF. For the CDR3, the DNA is TGTGCCAGCAGTTTATGGTCACGGGACGAGCAGTACTTC.

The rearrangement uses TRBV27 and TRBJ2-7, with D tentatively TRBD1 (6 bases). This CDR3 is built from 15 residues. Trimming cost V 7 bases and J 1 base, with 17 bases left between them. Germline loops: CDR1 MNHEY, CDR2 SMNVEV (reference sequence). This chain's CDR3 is CASTVRGTGSYEQYF. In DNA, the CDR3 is TGTGCCAGCACCGTCAGGGGTACAGGGTCCTACGAGCAGTACTTC.